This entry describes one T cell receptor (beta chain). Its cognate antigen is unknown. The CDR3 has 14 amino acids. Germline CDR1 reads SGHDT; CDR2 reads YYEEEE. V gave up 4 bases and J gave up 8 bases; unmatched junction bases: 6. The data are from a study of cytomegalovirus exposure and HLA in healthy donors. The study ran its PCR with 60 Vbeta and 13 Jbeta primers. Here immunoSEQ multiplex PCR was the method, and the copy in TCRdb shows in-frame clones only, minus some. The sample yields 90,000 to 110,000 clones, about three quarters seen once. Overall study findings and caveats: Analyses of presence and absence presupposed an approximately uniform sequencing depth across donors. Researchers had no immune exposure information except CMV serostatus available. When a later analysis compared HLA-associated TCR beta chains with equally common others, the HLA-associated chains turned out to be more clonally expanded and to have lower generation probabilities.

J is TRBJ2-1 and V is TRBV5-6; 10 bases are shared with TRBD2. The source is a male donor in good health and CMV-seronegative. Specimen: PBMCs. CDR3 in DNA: TGTGCCAGCAGCATGAGCGGGAGGGCCGATGAGCAGTTCTTC. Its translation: CASSMSGRADEQFF. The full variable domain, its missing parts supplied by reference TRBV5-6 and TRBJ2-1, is DAGVTQSPTHLIKTRGQQVTLRCSPKSGHDTVSWYQQALGQGPQFIFQYYEEEERQRGNFPDRFSGHQFPNYSSELNVNALLLGDSALYLCASSMSGRADEQFFGPGTRLTVL.